These 4 T cell receptor beta chains share one sample of origin, sequenced in a study of blood T cells in healthy people across ages (dated by TCRdb to between 2014 and 2017). The library was prepared using 5' RACE. The listed sequencing device is Illumina HiSeq 2500. A second PCR of 7 to 11 cycles was run with a J-beta primer mix and a sample-barcoded 5' primer. The public reads were reanalyzed by TCRdb: fastp trimming at Q25, MiXCR alignment, in-frame beta chains only. When rows share a CDR3 protein, they turn into one entry using the most common DNA and genes. The sample data list about 400,000 distinct CDR3 sequences, and more than 45% of these were observed just once. The ten largest clones capture 45% to 60% of the sample. The sample was blood. These receptors were obtained from a man between 60 and 75 years old in good health.

As regards this clonotype: Its ends do not fully match the called genes, so a read error is possible. The chain couples TRBV20-1 to TRBJ2-7; TRBD2 might be the D (6 bases). CDR1 and CDR2 from the germline V gene are DFQATT and SNEGSKA (reference sequence). There are 15 residues in the CDR3. CDR3 DNA sequence: TGCAGTGCTAGCGCCCTAGCGCCACACTCGAAAGAGCAGAACTTC. It is translated as CSASALAPHSKEQNF.

This clonotype has ten or more counts. This chain joins TRBV20-1 and TRBJ2-3; 7 nucleotides line up with TRBD1. The CDR3 is 16 residues long. Germline CDR1 is DFQATT and CDR2 is SNEGSKA (reference sequence). J gave up 2 bases and V 1 base, and 9 bases lay outside the gene matches. The CDR3 region has the DNA TGCAGTGCTAGAGTGCCCCAGGGACAGTACACAGATACGCAGTATTTT. Its translation is CSARVPQGQYTDTQYF.

This clonotype has only a few counts. The V gene is TRBV20-1, the J gene TRBJ2-5; maybe TRBD1 (6 bases). The tail of the sequence fits TRBJ2-7 better, so the J call may be wrong. Germline values: CDR1 DFQATT, CDR2 SNEGSKA (reference sequence). The CDR3 covers 15 residues. CDR3 nucleotide sequence: TGCAGTGCTAGGATAACAGGGTTTCTTCGGGGCGAGCAGTACTTC. Its protein product is CSARITGFLRGEQYF.

The rearrangement uses TRBV4-2 and TRBJ2-7; D possibly corresponds to TRBD2 (6 bases). Per germline, CDR1 LGHNA and CDR2 YNFKEQ. V lost 0 bases and J 0 bases, leaving 9 bases between the germline ends. The CDR3 extends over 15 amino acids. The CDR3 loop is CASSQDRSGSYEQYF. The DNA for the CDR3 is TGTGCCAGCAGCCAAGATCGTAGCGGCTCCTACGAGCAGTACTTC.